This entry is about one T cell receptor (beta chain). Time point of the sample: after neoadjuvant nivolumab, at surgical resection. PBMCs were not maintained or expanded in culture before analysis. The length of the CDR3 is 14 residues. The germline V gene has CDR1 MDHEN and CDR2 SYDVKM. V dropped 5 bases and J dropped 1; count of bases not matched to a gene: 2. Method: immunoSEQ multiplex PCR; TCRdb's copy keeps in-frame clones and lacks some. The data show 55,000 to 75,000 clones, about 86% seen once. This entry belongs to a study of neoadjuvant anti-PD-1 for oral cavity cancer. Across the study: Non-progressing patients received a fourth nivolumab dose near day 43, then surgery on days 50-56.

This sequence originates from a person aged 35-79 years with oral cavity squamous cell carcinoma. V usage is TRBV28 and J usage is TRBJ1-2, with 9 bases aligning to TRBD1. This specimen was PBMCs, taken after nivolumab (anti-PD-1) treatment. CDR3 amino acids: CASSTTGGNYGYTF. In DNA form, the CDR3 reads TGTGCCAGCAGTACGACAGGGGGTAACTATGGCTACACCTTC.